The sequence of this T cell receptor beta chain was determined in a study of breast tumors, draining lymph nodes, adjacent tissues (dated by TCRdb to 2015 to 2016). Describing the broader study: Breast cancer patients provided tumor, adjacent nontumor tissue and axillary lymph nodes, and the study compared the TCR beta repertoires across these three sources. In human breast cancer, the study set out to assess how tumor, surrounding tissue and draining lymph node repertoires relate to one another and whether T cells might be exchanged between them.

The axillary draining lymph nodes of breast cancer patients were the source of the lymph node samples. This clonotype has ten or more counts. The clone's antigen remains unknown. The record has no base qualities; no much larger clone is one base away. Data came from an Illumina HiSeq 2000. Multiplex PCR amplification was used to build the TCR beta chain libraries. High-throughput sequencing was used to analyze the amplified TCR beta chain products. TCRdb applied fastp at Q25 and MiXCR to the public reads, then kept only in-frame beta chains. Entries that share a CDR3 protein sequence are merged under the most common genes and DNA. In this sample the table shows under 150,000 distinct CDR3 sequences, approximately 20% of which occur a single time. Of the sample, under 3% falls within the top ten clones. Overall study results and their limits: The data were considered consistent with most tumor T cells being derived from the lymph node and subsequently expanding within tumor tissue. Tumor and nontumor tissue repertoires were found to be significantly more similar in luminal-like than in basal-like breast cancer. Rather than being directly demonstrated, the conclusion that tumor T cells originate in lymph nodes was presented as consistent with a hypothesis. Tumor T-cell repertoires showed less diversity than lymph node repertoires and more diversity than nontumor tissue repertoires, and tumor T-cell repertoires showed preferential V and J gene usage.

CDR1 is given as GTSNPN and CDR2 as SVGIG, both from the germline V gene (reference sequence). Measured from the cysteine to the phenylalanine, the CDR3 is 14 residues long. Kept here is only the CDR3 DNA, which spans 42 bases and is read in frame from base 1. V lost 0 bases and J lost 10 bases, and the count of bases not matched to a germline gene is 7. The sequenced sample was axillary lymph node tissue. The rearranged chain carries TRBV30 and TRBJ1-4; 8 bases in between match TRBD1. The TCR was taken from a female donor with breast cancer. Some clones in this sample may be carry-over from other donors' samples. The DNA is as follows: TGTGCCTGGAGTGTATACCAGGACAGGGTAAAACTGTTTTTT. Its product reads: CAWSVYQDRVKLFF.